A selection of T cell receptor beta chains follows, all from one sample in a study of cytomegalovirus exposure and HLA in healthy donors. Some clones are missing from TCRdb's copy, which holds only in-frame ones; the method was immunoSEQ multiplex PCR. This sample has tens of thousands of clones, with more than 90% found just once. The sample comprised PBMCs. The receptor set was obtained from a man between 18 and 35 years old in good health and CMV-seronegative. Each CDR3 is given with its conserved first and last residue. The D gene is left open where the match is weak. Size is stated for part of the rows, as once, few or many counts, or as a class when the clone is expanded.

j_call	v_call	clone_size	d_call	cdr3_nt	cdr3_aa
TRBJ1-2	TRBV6-1	-	TRBD1	TGTGCCAGCAGGACCCCCGACAGGGTAGGTGGCTACACCTTC	CASRTPDRVGGYTF
TRBJ2-3	TRBV4-3	-	TRBD2	TGCGCCAGCAGCCAGGCAGCGGGAGGGATCACAGATACGCAGTATTTT	CASSQAAGGITDTQYF
TRBJ2-1	TRBV13	-	-	TGTGCCAGCAGCAGGAGGACGGCCGGTGAGCAGTTCTTC	CASSRRTAGEQFF
TRBJ2-1	TRBV7-2	-	-	TGTGCCAGCAGCCGAGGAGTCGGTATAGATGAGCAGTTCTTC	CASSRGVGIDEQFF
TRBJ2-3	TRBV11-2	-	TRBD2	TGTGCCAGCAGCTCGACTAGCGGAAATACGCAGTATTTT	CASSSTSGNTQYF
TRBJ2-5	TRBV6-6	-	-	TGTGCCAGCAGTAGGCAGGGAGGTCAAGAGACCCAGTACTTC	CASSRQGGQETQYF
TRBJ1-1	TRBV6-5	-	TRBD1	TGTGCCAGCAGTCCGGGACAGACGAACACTGAAGCTTTCTTT	CASSPGQTNTEAFF
TRBJ2-7	TRBV13	once	-	TGTGCCAGCAGCCCGCCAGGGAACTCCTACGAGCAGTACTTC	CASSPPGNSYEQYF
TRBJ2-1	TRBV30	-	TRBD2	TGTGCCTGGAGTGTAGGGCTAGCGGGTCGCAATGAGCAGTTCTTC	CAWSVGLAGRNEQFF
TRBJ2-7	TRBV29-1	-	TRBD2	TGCAGCGCTTTACTAGCGGGAGGGGATTACGAGCAGTACTTC	CSALLAGGDYEQYF
TRBJ2-7	TRBV5-5	once	TRBD1	TGTGCCAGCAGCGTTACCGGGACAGGGGACTACGAGCAGTACTTC	CASSVTGTGDYEQYF
TRBJ2-7	TRBV19	-	-	TGTGCCAGTAGTAAAGACCATAGCTCCTACGAGCAGTACTTC	CASSKDHSSYEQYF
TRBJ1-2	TRBV19	-	-	TGTGCCACCGGGGAGGATTACTATGGCTACACCTTC	CATGEDYYGYTF
TRBJ2-1	TRBV15	-	TRBD1	TGTGCCACCAGTCCGACAGGGGTACACAATGAGCAGTTCTTC	CATSPTGVHNEQFF
TRBJ2-3	TRBV7-2	-	TRBD2	TGTGCCAGCAGCCCCGGGACTAGCGGGAGCACAGATACGCAGTATTTT	CASSPGTSGSTDTQYF
TRBJ2-1	TRBV4-1	-	TRBD2	TGCGCCAGCGGAAGACTAGCGGGGGCGGACGGGAGCTCCTACAATGAGCAGTTCTTC	CASGRLAGADGSSYNEQFF
TRBJ2-3	TRBV7-9	-	TRBD2	TGTGCCAGCAGCCCCCAGGGCGGGAGGTTAATAGATACGCAGTATTTT	CASSPQGGRLIDTQYF
TRBJ1-2	TRBV9	-	-	TGTGCCAGCAGCGTAGGAAGTTGGACAACCAAGACGGGTGGCTACACCTTC	CASSVGSWTTKTGGYTF
TRBJ1-2	TRBV28	-	TRBD1	TGTGCCAGCGACCCTAGGGGGACAGGGCCTAACTATGGCTACACCTTC	CASDPRGTGPNYGYTF
TRBJ1-1	TRBV27	-	TRBD1	TGTGCCAGCAGTTTTAGGTCAGGGGGCACTGAAGCTTTCTTT	CASSFRSGGTEAFF
TRBJ1-5	TRBV18	-	-	TGTGCCAGCTCACCAAGGGCAGGGGATCAGCCCCAGCATTTT	CASSPRAGDQPQHF
TRBJ2-7	TRBV5-5	-	TRBD1	TGTGCCAGCAGCTTAGATGACAGGGTACAGTACGAGCAGTACTTC	CASSLDDRVQYEQYF
TRBJ1-1	TRBV2	-	-	TGTGCCAGCAGTGAAGCGGTAAGAGGGACTGAAGCTTTCTTT	CASSEAVRGTEAFF
TRBJ2-1	TRBV7-9	-	-	TGTGCCAGCAGCTTAGCGGGGGGTGCCTACAATGAGCAGTTCTTC	CASSLAGGAYNEQFF
TRBJ2-7	TRBV9	-	TRBD1	TGTGCCAGCAGCGTAGCAGGACAGGGGGCCTACGAGCAGTACTTC	CASSVAGQGAYEQYF
TRBJ2-3	TRBV6-1	-	TRBD2	TGTGCCAGCAGTGAAAAGAAGGGACTAGGAGTGGATACGCAGTATTTT	CASSEKKGLGVDTQYF
TRBJ2-3	TRBV27	-	-	TGTGCCAGCAGTTTATACGGTGGGACTTACACAGATACGCAGTATTTT	CASSLYGGTYTDTQYF
TRBJ1-2	TRBV27	-	-	TGTGCCAGCAGTGACTTAAGCGGGCGTGGCCTCGGCTACACCTTC	CASSDLSGRGLGYTF
TRBJ1-1	TRBV28	-	TRBD1	TGTGCCAGCAGTTTAGGTAGGGGGCTCCTCAGGAACACTGAAGCTTTCTTT	CASSLGRGLLRNTEAFF
TRBJ2-1	TRBV5-5	-	TRBD2	TGTGCCAGCAGCATACGACTAGCGGGAGGAAGCTCCTACAATGAGCAGTTCTTC	CASSIRLAGGSSYNEQFF
TRBJ2-1	TRBV2	-	TRBD2	TGTGCCAGCAGTGAAGGTCGGGCTAGCGGGTACAATGAGCAGTTCTTC	CASSEGRASGYNEQFF
TRBJ2-2	TRBV30	-	TRBD2	TGTGCCTGGAGTGGTCTGACTAGCGGGAGGGCCGGGGAGCTGTTTTTT	CAWSGLTSGRAGELFF
TRBJ2-7	TRBV25-1	-	-	TGTGCCAGCAGTGAAGGTGTGAGGAAAAACGAGCAGTACTTC	CASSEGVRKNEQYF
TRBJ1-2	TRBV14	-	-	TGTGCCAGCAGCCAAGATGCGTCCCCAGGGTATGGCTACACCTTC	CASSQDASPGYGYTF
TRBJ2-7	TRBV28	-	-	TGTGCCAGCAGGGAACAAGGACTCTACGAGCAGTACTTC	CASREQGLYEQYF
TRBJ2-5	TRBV6-5	-	TRBD2	TGTGCCAGCAGTTACGGGACTAGCGGGGAGACCCAGTACTTC	CASSYGTSGETQYF
TRBJ1-1	TRBV5-1	-	-	TGCGCCAGCAGCCAGGGACTCAATGAAGCTTTCTTT	CASSQGLNEAFF
TRBJ2-7	TRBV6-5	-	TRBD1	TGTGCCAGCAGTTACACACAGGGGTACGAGCAGTACTTC	CASSYTQGYEQYF
TRBJ2-1	TRBV5-4	-	-	TGTGCCAGCAGCTTGGATCCCCAGGGCTCCTACAATGAGCAGTTCTTC	CASSLDPQGSYNEQFF
TRBJ2-1	TRBV9	-	TRBD2	TGTGCCAGCAGCTTCGGACTAGCGGAGTCCCCACCTTGGGGCAATGAGCAGTTCTTC	CASSFGLAESPPWGNEQFF
TRBJ1-1	TRBV2	-	-	-	CASSTSPPRDTEAFF
TRBJ2-5	TRBV2	-	TRBD2	TGTGCCAGCAGCTATACTAGCGGACAAGAGACCCAGTACTTC	CASSYTSGQETQYF
TRBJ2-1	TRBV28	-	-	TGTGCCAGCAGTTTAACGGGAGAGGACAATGAGCAGTTCTTC	CASSLTGEDNEQFF
TRBJ2-7	TRBV2	-	TRBD2	TGTGCCAGCAGTGAAATGGCGGGAGTGCTCGAGCAGTACTTC	CASSEMAGVLEQYF
TRBJ1-1	TRBV15	-	TRBD1	TGTGCCACCAGCAGAGATGGGCAGGGGGCTAACACTGAAGCTTTCTTT	CATSRDGQGANTEAFF
TRBJ1-1	TRBV19	-	TRBD1	TGTGCCAGTAGTATCAGGACAGGGGACACTGAAGCTTTCTTT	CASSIRTGDTEAFF
TRBJ2-4	TRBV2	-	-	TGTGCCAGCAGTGAAGGGAGGGCCAAAAACATTCAGTACTTC	CASSEGRAKNIQYF
TRBJ2-7	TRBV4-2	-	TRBD2	TGTGCCAGCAGCCAAGATACTAGCGGGTCCTACGAGCAGTACTTC	CASSQDTSGSYEQYF
TRBJ2-3	TRBV19	-	-	TGTGCCAGTAGTATTGACAGACAGGCTGGCACAGATACGCAGTATTTT	CASSIDRQAGTDTQYF
TRBJ2-3	TRBV25-1	-	-	TGTGCCAGTAACAGGGGGGGCGCAGATACGCAGTATTTT	CASNRGGADTQYF
TRBJ2-7	TRBV23-1	-	TRBD2	TGCGCCAGCAGTCAGACTAAACCGGGACTAGCGGGAGGACGTTACGAGCAGTACTTC	CASSQTKPGLAGGRYEQYF